These T cell receptor beta chains were read from a single sample in a study of blood T cell repertoires in COVID-19. The data were produced by immunoSEQ multiplex PCR, yet TCRdb's version contains in-frame clones alone and is incomplete. The repertoire holds about 230,000 clones, with 75% to 85% as singletons. Input material: peripheral blood. The receptors derive from a woman aged 35 to 49 who had recovered from COVID-19. Each CDR3 is given without its conserved first and last residue.

j_gene,v_gene,CDR3aa
TRBJ2-1,TRBV7-2,ASSSRGPYREQF
TRBJ1-1,TRBV7-2,ASSFDRGEAF
TRBJ2-7,TRBV5-1,ASSVGLAAANSYEQY
TRBJ1-2,TRBV30,AWRPGQGDGYT
TRBJ1-1,TRBV7-2,ASSFLAGMDTEAF
TRBJ2-7,TRBV10-1,ASPGGEGNEQY
TRBJ1-2,TRBV29-1,SVETGTGGGYT
TRBJ2-2,TRBV4-3,ASSQDRQGRTGELF
TRBJ2-5,TRBV29-1,SGGTGIQETQY
TRBJ2-1,TRBV27,ASSLDNLIYNEQF
TRBJ2-3,TRBV10-2,ASKGTGFDTQY
TRBJ2-5,TRBV7-3,ASSLTSGVQTQY
TRBJ1-2,TRBV3-1/TRBV3-2,ASSQDPSVGGAYGYT
TRBJ1-1,TRBV29-1,SVSRGVSDTEAF
TRBJ1-2,TRBV25-1,ASSDGAVNYGYT
TRBJ2-2,TRBV28,ASSVTLAGKTGELF
TRBJ2-1,TRBV12-3/TRBV12-4,ASRRTVSNEQF